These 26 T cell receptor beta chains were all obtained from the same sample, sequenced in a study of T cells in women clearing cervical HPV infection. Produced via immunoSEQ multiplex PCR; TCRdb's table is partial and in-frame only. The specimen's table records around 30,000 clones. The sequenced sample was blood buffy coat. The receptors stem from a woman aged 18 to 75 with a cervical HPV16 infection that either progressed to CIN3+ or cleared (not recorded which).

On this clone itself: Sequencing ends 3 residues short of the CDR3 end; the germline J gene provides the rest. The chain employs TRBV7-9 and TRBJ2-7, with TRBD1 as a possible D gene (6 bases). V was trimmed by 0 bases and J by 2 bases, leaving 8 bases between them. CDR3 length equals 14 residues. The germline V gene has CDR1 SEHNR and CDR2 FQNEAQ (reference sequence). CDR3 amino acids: CASSLAGDTYEQYF. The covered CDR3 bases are TGTGCCAGCAGCTTAGCTGGGGACACCTACGAG.

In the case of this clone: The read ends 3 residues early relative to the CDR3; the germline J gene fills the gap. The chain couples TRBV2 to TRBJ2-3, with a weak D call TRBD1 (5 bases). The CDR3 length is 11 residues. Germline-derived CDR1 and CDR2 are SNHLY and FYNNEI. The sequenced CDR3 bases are TGTGCCAGCGACAGCCAAGAGACG. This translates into CASDSQET. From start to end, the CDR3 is CASDSQETQYF.

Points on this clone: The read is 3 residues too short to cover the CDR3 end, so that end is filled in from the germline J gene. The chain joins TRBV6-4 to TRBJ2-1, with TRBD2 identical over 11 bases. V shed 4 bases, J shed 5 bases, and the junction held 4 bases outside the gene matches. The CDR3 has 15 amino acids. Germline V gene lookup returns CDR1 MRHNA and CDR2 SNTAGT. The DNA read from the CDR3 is TGTGCCAGCAGTGTACTAGCGGGAGCCGACAATGAG. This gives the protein CASSVLAGADNE. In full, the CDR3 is CASSVLAGADNEQFF.

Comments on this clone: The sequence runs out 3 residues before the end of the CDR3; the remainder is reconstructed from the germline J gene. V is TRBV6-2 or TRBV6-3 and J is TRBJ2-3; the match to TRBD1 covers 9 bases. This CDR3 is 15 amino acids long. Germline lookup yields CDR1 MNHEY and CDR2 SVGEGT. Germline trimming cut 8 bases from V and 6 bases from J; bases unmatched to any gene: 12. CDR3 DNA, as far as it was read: TGTGCCAGCGGGGGCTGGGACAGGGTCGTCGATACG. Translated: CASGGWDRVVDT. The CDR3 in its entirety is CASGGWDRVVDTQYF.

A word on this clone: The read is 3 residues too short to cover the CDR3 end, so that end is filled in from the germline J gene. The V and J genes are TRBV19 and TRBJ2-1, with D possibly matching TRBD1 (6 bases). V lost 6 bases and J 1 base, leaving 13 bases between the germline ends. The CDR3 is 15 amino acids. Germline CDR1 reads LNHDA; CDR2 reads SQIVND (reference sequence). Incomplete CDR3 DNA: TGTGCCAGTAGATTTGACAGGAGTTCCTACAATGAG. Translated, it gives CASRFDRSSYNE. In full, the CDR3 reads CASRFDRSSYNEQFF.

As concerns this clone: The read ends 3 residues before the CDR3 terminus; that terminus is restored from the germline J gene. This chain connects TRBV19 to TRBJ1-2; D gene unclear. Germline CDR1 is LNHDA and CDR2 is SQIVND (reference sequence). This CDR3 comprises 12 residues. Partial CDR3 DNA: TGTGCCAGTAGTATAGGGGTACAGGGC. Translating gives CASSIGVQG. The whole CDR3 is CASSIGVQGYTF.

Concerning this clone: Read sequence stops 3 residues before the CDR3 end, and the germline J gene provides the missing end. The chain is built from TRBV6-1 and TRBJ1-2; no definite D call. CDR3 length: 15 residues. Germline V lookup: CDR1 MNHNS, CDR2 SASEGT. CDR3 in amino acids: CASSEADPGNYDYTF. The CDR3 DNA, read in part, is TGTGCCAGCAGTGAAGCGGATCCGGGGAACTACGAC.

CDR3 bases read: TGTGCCTGGACCTCTAGCGGGAGTGGCACAGATACC. Translating it yields CAWTSSGSGTDT. The whole CDR3 region reads CAWTSSGSGTDTYTF. This sequence joins TRBV30 and TRBJ1-2; D unresolved. Read data end 3 residues before the CDR3 end; the end is taken from the germline J gene. The germline CDR1 and CDR2 sequences are GTSNPN and SVGIG (reference sequence). The CDR3 covers 15 residues.

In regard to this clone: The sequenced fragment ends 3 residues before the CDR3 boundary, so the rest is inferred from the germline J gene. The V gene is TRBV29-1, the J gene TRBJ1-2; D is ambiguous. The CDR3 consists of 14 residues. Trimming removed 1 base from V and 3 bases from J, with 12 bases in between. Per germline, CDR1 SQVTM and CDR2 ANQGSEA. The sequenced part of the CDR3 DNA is TGCAGCGTTGAAGGAAAACAGAGAGACTATGGC. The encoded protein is CSVEGKQRDYG. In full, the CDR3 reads CSVEGKQRDYGYTF.

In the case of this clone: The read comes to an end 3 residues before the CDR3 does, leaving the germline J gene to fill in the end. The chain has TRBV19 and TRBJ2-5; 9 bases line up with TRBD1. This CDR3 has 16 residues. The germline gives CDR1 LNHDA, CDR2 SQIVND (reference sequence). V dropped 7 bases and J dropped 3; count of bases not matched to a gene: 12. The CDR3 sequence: CASTRTDRGFEETQYF. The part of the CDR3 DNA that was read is TGTGCCAGTACCCGAACGGACAGGGGTTTTGAAGAGACC.

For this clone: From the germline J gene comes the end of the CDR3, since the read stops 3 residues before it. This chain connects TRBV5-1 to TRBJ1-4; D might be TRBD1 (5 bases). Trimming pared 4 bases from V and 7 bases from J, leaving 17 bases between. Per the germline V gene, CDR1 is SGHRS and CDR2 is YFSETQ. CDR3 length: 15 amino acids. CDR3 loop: CASSGGTGRVEKLFF. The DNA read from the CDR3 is TGCGCCAGCAGCGGAGGGACTGGTCGGGTTGAAAAA.

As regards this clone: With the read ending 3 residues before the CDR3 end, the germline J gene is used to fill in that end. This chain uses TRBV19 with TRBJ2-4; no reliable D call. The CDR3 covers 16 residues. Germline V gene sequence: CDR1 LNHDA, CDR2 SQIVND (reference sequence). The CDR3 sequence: CASTPEPYRPNYGQYF. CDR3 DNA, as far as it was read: TGTGCCAGTACCCCTGAACCTTATCGACCTAACTATGGT. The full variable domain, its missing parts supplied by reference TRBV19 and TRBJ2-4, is DGGITQSPKYLFRKEGQNVTLSCEQNLNHDAMYWYRQDPGQGLRLIYYSQIVNDFQKGDIAEGYSVSREKKESFPLTVTSAQKNPTAFYLCASTPEPYRPNYGQYFGAGTRLSVL.

CDR3 bases read: TGTGCCAGCAGTGAAACCCGAGGCGGGGGAGCG. It translates to CASSETRGGGA. The whole CDR3 protein reads CASSETRGGGAQYF. The chain employs TRBV6-1 and TRBJ2-3, with TRBD2 matching 7 bases. The observed sequence ends 3 residues before the CDR3 terminus, with the missing tail filled in from the germline J gene. Germline-derived CDR1 and CDR2 are MNHNS and SASEGT. CDR3 length: 14 amino acids.

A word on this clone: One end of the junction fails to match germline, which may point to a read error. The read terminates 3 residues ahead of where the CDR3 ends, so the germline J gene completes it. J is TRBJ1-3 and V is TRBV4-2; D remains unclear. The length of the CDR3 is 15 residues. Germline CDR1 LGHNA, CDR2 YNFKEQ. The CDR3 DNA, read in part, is TGCGCCAGCAGCCAAGGGTCAGGCTCTGGAAACACC. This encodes CASSQGSGSGNT. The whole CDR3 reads CASSQGSGSGNTIYF.

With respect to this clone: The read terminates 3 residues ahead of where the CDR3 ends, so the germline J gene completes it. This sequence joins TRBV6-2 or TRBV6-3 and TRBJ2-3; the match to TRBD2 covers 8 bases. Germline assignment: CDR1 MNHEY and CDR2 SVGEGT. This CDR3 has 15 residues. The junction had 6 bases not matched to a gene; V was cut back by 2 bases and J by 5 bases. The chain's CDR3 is CASSYPSGGIDTQYF. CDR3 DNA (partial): TGTGCCAGCAGTTACCCTTCGGGGGGGATAGATACG.

CDR3: CASSFPNTEAFF. CDR3 bases read: TGTGCCAGCAGTTTTCCAAACACTGAA. The chain couples TRBV12-3 or TRBV12-4 to TRBJ1-1; D unresolved. The read terminates 3 residues before the CDR3 end, so the remaining end is supplied by the germline J gene. Between the trimmed V and J ends, which lost 3 bases and 2 bases, there was a span of 4 bases. The CDR3 length is 12 residues.

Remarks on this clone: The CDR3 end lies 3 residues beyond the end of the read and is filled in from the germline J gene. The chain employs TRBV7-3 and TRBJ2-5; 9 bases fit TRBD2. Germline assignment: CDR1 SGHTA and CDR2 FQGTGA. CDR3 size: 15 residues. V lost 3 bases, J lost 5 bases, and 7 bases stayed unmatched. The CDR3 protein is CASSLGGGVRETQYF. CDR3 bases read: TGTGCCAGCAGCTTGGGCGGGGGGGTACGGGAGACC.

The part of the CDR3 DNA that was read is TGTGCCAGCCGACGCTCGGGGGAGAAAGATACG. Protein: CASRRSGEKDT. The CDR3 reads in full as CASRRSGEKDTQYF. The chain employs TRBV7-9 and TRBJ2-3; possibly TRBD2 for D (6 bases). From the germline J gene comes the end of the CDR3, since the read stops 3 residues before it. The V gene lost 8 bases and the J gene lost 5 bases, with 17 bases spanning the gap. Germline-derived CDR1 and CDR2 are SEHNR and FQNEAQ (reference sequence). The CDR3 sequence is 14 residues long.

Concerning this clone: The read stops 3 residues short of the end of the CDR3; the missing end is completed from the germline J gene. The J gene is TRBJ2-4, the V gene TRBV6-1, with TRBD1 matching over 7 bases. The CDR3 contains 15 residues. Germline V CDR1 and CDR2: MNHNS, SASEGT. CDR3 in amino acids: CASSELIGGADGQYF. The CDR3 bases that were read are TGTGCCAGCAGTGAACTTATAGGGGGCGCGGATGGT.

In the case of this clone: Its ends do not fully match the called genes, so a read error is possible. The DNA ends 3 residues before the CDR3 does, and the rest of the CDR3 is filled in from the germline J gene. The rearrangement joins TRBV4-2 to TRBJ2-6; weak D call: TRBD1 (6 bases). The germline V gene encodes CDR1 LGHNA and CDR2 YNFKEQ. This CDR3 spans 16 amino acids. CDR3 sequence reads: CASSQDQGTGANVLTF. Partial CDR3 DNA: TGCGCCAGCAGCCAAGATCAAGGGACAGGGGCCAACGTC.

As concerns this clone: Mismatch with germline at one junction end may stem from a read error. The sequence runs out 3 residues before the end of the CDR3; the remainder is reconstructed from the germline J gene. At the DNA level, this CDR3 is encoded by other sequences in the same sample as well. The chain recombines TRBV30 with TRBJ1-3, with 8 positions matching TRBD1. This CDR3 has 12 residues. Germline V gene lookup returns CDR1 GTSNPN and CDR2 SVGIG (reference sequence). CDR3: CAQDRAGNTIYF. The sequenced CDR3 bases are TGTGCCCAGGACAGGGCTGGAAACACT.

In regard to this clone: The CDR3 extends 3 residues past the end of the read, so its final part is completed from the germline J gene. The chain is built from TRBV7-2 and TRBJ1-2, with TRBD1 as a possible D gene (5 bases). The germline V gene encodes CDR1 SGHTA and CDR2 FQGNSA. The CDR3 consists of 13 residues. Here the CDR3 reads CASSWAGVYDYTF. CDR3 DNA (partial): TGTGCCAGCAGCTGGGCGGGGGTCTACGAC.

The covered CDR3 bases are TGTGCCAGCAGCCCTCGGGACACCCCCTACAATGAG. Translation gives CASSPRDTPYNE. The entire CDR3 protein reads CASSPRDTPYNEQFF. The chain is built from TRBV7-9 and TRBJ2-1; D possibly corresponds to TRBD1 (6 bases). The read ends 3 residues shy of where the CDR3 ends; the end is completed using the germline J gene. Germline V CDR1 and CDR2: SEHNR, FQNEAQ (reference sequence). Trimming took 5 bases from V and 2 from J, leaving 13 bases between them. The CDR3 runs 15 residues.

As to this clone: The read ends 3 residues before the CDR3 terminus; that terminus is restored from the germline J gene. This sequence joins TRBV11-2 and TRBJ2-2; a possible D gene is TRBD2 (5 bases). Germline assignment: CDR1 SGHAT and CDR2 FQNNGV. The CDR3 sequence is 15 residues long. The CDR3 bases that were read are TGTGCCAGCAGCCCCCGGGGAAGCTATAATGAAAAG. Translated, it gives CASSPRGSYNEK. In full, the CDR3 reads CASSPRGSYNEKLFF.

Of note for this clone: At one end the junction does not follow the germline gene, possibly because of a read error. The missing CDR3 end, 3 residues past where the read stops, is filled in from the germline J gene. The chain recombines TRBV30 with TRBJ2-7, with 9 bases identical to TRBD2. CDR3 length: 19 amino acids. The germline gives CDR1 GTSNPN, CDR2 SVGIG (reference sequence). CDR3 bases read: TGTGCCCGGAGCTCATATCCCCCTCCTAGCGGGACAGCCAATTACGAG. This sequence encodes CARSSYPPPSGTANYE. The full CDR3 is CARSSYPPPSGTANYEQYF. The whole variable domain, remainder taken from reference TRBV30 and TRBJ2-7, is SQTIHQWPATLVQPVGSPLSLECTVEGTSNPNLYWYRQAAGRGLQLLFYSVGIGQISSEVPQNLSASRPQDRQFILSSKKLLLSDSGFYLCARSSYPPPSGTANYEQYFGPGTRLTVT.

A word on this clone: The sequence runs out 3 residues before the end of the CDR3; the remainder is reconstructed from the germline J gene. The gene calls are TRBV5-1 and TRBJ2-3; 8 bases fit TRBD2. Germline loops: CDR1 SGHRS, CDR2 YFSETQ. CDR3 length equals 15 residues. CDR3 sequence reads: CASSLFAGGSETQYF. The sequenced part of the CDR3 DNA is TGCGCCAGCAGCCTCTTCGCGGGAGGTTCGGAGACG.